The entry that follows covers one T cell receptor (beta chain) sequence. This entry is derived from a study of blood T cell repertoires in COVID-19. Data came from immunoSEQ multiplex PCR; TCRdb stores just in-frame clones and leaves some out. In the table there are 200,000 to 250,000 clones, more than 70% of which are singletons. The TCR comes from a woman at least 80 years old with acute or convalescent COVID-19. The sample comprised peripheral blood.

The CDR3 protein is CASSLKPAQSGEKLFF. The CDR3 bases are TGTGCCAGCAGCTTGAAACCAGCACAATCAGGGGAAAAACTGTTTTTT. The chain recombines TRBV5-6 with TRBJ1-4; tentatively, D is TRBD1 (5 bases). Germline V lookup: CDR1 SGHDT, CDR2 YYEEEE. V lost 1 base to trimming and J lost 8 bases, with 18 bases between them. This CDR3 is built from 16 residues.